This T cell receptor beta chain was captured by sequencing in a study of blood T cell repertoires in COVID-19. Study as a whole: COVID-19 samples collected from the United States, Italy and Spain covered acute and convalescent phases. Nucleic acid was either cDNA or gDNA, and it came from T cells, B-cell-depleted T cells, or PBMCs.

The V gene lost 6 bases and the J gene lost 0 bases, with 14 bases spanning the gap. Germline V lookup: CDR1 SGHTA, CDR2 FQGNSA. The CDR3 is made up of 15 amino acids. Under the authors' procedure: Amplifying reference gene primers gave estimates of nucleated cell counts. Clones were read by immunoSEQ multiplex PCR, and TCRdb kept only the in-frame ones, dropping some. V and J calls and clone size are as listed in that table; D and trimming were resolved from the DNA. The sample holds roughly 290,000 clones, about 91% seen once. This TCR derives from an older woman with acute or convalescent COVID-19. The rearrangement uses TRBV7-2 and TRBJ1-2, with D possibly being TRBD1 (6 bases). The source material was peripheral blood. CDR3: CASRAWGGANYGYTF. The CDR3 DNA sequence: TGTGCCAGCAGGGCTTGGGGGGGCGCTAACTATGGCTACACCTTC.